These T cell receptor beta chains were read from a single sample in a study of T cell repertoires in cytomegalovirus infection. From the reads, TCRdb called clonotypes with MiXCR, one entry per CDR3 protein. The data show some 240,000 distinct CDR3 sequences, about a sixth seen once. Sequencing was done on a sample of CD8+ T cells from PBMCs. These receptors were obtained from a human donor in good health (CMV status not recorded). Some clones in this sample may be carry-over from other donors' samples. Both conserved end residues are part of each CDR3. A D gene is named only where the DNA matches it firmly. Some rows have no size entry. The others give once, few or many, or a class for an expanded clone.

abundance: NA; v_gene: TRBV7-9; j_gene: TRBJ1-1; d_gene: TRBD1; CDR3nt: TGTGCCAGCAGCTTAGTTTCCTCCACAGGGGTGAACACTGAAGCTTTCTTT; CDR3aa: CASSLVSSTGVNTEAFF
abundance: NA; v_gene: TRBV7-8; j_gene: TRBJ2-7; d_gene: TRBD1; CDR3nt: TGTGCCAGCAGAGGGGGACAGGGACCATTCGGGTACGAGCAGTACTTC; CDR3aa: CASRGGQGPFGYEQYF
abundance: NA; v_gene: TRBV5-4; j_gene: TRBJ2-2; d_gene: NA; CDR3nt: TGTGCCAGCAGCTTGAGTCACACCTACACCGGGGAGCTGTTTTTT; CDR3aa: CASSLSHTYTGELFF
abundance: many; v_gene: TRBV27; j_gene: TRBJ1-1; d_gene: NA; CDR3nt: TGTGCCAGCAGTCCCCTCCGGGGGTTTACTGAAGCTTTCTTT; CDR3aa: CASSPLRGFTEAFF
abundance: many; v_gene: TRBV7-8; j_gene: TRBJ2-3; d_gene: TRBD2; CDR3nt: TGTGCCAGCAGCTTAGAGCGGGGGGTCGTGACAGATACGCAGTATTTT; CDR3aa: CASSLERGVVTDTQYF
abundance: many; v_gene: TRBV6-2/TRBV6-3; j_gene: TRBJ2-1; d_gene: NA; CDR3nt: TGTGCCACCGTCGTCGGCAATGAGCAGTTCTTC; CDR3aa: CATVVGNEQFF
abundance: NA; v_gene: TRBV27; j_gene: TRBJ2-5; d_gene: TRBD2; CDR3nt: TGTGCCAGCAGTTTGATCAGCGGGGGCTCAGGCCAAGAGACCCAGTACTTC; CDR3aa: CASSLISGGSGQETQYF
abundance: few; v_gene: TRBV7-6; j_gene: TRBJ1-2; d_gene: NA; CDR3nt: TGTGCCAGCAGCTTAGTACAGGGAGGCTATGGCTACACCTTC; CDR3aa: CASSLVQGGYGYTF
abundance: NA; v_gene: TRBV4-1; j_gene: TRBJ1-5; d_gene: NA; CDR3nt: TGCGCCAGCAGCCAAGAGGCCCAGGGCGTTGATCAGCCCCAGCATTTT; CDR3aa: CASSQEAQGVDQPQHF
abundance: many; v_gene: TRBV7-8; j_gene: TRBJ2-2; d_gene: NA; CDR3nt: TGTGCCAGCAGCTTGGTCGGGGGCGTCACCGGGGAGCTGTTTTTT; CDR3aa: CASSLVGGVTGELFF
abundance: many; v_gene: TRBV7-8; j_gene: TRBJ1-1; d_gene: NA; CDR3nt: TGTGCCAGCAGCTTAGCGGGAGGGGACGACACTGAAGCTTTCTTT; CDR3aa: CASSLAGGDDTEAFF
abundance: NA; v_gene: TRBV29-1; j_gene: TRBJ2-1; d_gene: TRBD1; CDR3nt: TGCAGCGTCTGGTGGGTAGGAAGGGGGCGCATCGGCTCCTACAATGAGCAGTTCTTC; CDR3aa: CSVWWVGRGRIGSYNEQFF
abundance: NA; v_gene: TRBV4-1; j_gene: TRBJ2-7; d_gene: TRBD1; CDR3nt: TGCGCCAGCAGCCAGCCGACCGGGACAGGGTCCTACGAGCAGTACTTC; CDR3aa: CASSQPTGTGSYEQYF
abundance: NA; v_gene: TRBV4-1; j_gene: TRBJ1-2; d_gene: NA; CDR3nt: TGCGCCAGCAGCCAAGATGTGCAGGGGTGGGGCTACACCTTC; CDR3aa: CASSQDVQGWGYTF
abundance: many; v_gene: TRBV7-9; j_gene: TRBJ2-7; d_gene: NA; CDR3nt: TGTGCCAGCAGCCTCTCGGGCGGCGAGCAGTACTTC; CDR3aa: CASSLSGGEQYF
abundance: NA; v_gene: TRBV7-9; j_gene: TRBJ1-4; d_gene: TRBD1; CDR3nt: TGTGCCAGCAGCGGCTACCGGGACAGGGAGAGAACGGGCTACGGTATCGAGTATGAAAAACTGTTTTTT; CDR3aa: CASSGYRDRERTGYGIEYEKLFF
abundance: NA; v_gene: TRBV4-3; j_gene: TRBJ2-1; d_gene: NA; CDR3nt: TGCGCCAGCAGCCAAAACCAAGGGAATGAGCAGTTCTTC; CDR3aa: CASSQNQGNEQFF
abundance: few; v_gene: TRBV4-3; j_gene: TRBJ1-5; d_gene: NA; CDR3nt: TGCGCCAGCAGCCAAGACAGATACAATCAGCCCCAGCATTTT; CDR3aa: CASSQDRYNQPQHF
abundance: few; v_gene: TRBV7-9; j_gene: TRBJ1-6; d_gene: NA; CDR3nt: TGTGCCAGCAGCTCGAAGACGGGAATGGGGCCATATAATTCACCCCTCCACTTT; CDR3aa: CASSSKTGMGPYNSPLHF
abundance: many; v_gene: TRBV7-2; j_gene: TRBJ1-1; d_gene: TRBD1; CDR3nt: TGTGCCAGCAGCTTAGGATGGGATGGAAAGGAGGACAGGGGGCTAAAGGCTTTCTTT; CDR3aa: CASSLGWDGKEDRGLKAFF
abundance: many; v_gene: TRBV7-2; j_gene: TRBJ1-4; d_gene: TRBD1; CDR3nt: TGTGCCAGCAGCGGGTCTCTGGGGACAGGGGCCCCTGCAACTAATGAAAAACTGTTTTTT; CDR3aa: CASSGSLGTGAPATNEKLFF
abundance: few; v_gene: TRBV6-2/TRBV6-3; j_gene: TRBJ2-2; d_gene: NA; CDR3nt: TGTGCCAGCAGCCCGGGGAAGGAGGACACCGGGGAGCTGTTTTTT; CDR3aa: CASSPGKEDTGELFF
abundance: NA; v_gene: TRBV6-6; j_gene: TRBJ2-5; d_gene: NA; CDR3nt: TGTGCCAGCAGCCTCGGGGAGCGACTCCAAGAGACCCAGTACTTC; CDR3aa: CASSLGERLQETQYF
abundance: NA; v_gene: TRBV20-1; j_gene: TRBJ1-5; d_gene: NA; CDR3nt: TGCAGTGCTAGAAATATACCAAATCAGCCCCAGCATTTT; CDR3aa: CSARNIPNQPQHF
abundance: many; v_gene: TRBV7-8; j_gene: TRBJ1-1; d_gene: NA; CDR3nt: TGTGCCAGCGGATCGGAAGTGTTACCTCGTGAAGCTTTCTTT; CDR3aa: CASGSEVLPREAFF
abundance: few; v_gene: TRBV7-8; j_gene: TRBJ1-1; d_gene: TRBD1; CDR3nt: TGTGCCAGCAGCTTACCGTCGTTCCCTACAGGGGGCACTGAAGCTTTCTTT; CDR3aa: CASSLPSFPTGGTEAFF
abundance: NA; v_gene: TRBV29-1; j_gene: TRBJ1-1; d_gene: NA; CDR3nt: TGCAGCGTCCTAGCCATGGGAACTGAAGCTTTCTTT; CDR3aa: CSVLAMGTEAFF
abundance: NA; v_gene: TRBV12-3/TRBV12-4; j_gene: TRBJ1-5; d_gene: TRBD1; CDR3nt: TGTGCCAGCAGTCGGCTCAGCCGGGACAGGATCAATCAGCCCCAGCATTTT; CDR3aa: CASSRLSRDRINQPQHF
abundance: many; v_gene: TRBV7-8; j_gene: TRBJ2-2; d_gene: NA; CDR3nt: TGTGCCAGCAGCTTAGGATCGGCCAGGGGCACCGGGGAGCTGTTTTTT; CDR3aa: CASSLGSARGTGELFF
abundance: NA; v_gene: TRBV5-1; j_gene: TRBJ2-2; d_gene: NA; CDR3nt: TGCGCCAGCAGCTTGAGGTCGACAGGCACCGGGGAGCTGTTTTTT; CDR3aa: CASSLRSTGTGELFF
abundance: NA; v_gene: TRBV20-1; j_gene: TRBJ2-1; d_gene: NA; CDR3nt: TGCAGTGCTAGGGGGGAGAGCTCCTACAATGAGCAGTTCTTC; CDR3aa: CSARGESSYNEQFF
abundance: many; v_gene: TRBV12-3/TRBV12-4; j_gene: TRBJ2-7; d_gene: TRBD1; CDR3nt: TGTGCCAGCAGTCCGCGACAGGGGTGGACCTACGAGCAGTACTTC; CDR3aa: CASSPRQGWTYEQYF
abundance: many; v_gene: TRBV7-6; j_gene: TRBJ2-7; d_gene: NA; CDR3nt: TGTGCCAGCAGCTTAGCGTTCGGGGCGCGGTACGAGCAGTACTTC; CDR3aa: CASSLAFGARYEQYF
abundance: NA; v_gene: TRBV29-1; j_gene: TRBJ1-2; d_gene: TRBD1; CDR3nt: TGCAGCGCCTTGGACAGGGGGGAGTATGGCTACACCTTC; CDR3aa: CSALDRGEYGYTF
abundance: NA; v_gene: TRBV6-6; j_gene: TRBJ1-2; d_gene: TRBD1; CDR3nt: TGTGCCAGCAGTTACATGGGGACAGGGCTCTATGGCTACACCTTC; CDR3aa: CASSYMGTGLYGYTF
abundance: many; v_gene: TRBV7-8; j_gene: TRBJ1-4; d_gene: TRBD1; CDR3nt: TGTGCCAGCAGCCTGGACAGGGGAACTAATGAAAAACTGTTTTTT; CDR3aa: CASSLDRGTNEKLFF
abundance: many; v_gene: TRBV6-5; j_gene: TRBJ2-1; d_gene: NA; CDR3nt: TGTGCCAGCAGTTACTCGTGGGGGCACTCCTACAATGAGCAGTTCTTC; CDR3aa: CASSYSWGHSYNEQFF
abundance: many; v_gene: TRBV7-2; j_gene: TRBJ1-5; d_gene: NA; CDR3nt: TGTGCCAGCAGCTTGCAGGGCCGATATAGCAATCAGCCCCAGCATTTT; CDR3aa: CASSLQGRYSNQPQHF
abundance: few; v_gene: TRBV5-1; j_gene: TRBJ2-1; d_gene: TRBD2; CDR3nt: TGCGCCAGCAGCTTAAGGCTAGCGGGGGACAATGAGCAGTTCTTC; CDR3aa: CASSLRLAGDNEQFF
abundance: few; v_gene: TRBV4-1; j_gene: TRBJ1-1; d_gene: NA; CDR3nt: TGCGCCAGCAGCCCCATACTAAAGGACACTGAAGCTTTCTTT; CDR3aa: CASSPILKDTEAFF
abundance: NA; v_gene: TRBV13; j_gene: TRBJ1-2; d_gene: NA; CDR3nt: TGTGCCAGCAGACCAGACGGCGACTATGGCTACACCTTC; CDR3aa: CASRPDGDYGYTF
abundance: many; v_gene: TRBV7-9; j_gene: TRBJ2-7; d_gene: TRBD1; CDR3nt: TGTGCCAGCAGCCCCGGGACAGGGGGATCCTACGAGCAGTACTTC; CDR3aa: CASSPGTGGSYEQYF
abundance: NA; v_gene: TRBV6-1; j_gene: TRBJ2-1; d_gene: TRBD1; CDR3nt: TGTGCCAGCAGTCAGGGACAGGGTGCGTTCTTC; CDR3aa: CASSQGQGAFF
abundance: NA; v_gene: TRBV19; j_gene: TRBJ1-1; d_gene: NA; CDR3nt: TGTGCCAGTAGGACAGGAGCCTACGAACTGGCTGAAGCTTTCTTT; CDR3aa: CASRTGAYELAEAFF
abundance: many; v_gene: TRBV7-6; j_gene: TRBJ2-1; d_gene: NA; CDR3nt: TGTGCCAGCAGCTCAGGGGTGACGGCCTACAATGAGCAGTTCTTC; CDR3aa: CASSSGVTAYNEQFF
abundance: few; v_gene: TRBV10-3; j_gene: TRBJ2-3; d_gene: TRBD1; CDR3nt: TGTGCCATCAGTAGTATCCGGGACAGGGATGGGACAGGGATGGCAGATACGCAGTATTTT; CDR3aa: CAISSIRDRDGTGMADTQYF
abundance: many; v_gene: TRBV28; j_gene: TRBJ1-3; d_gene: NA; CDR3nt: TGTGCCAGCAGTCCGGGGGCGGGTGGAAACACCATATATTTT; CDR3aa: CASSPGAGGNTIYF
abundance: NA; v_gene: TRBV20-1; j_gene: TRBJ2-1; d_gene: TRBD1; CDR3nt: TGCAGTGCTTCAGGGGGTACCTACAATGAGCAGTTCTTC; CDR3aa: CSASGGTYNEQFF
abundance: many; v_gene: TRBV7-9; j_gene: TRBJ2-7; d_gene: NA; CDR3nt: TGTGCCAGCAGCCCACCCGCAGGCTCCTACGAGCAGTACTTC; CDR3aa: CASSPPAGSYEQYF
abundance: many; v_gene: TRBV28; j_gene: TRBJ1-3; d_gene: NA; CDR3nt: TGTGCCAGCAGTCGTAGCACTGGAAACACCATATATTTT; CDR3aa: CASSRSTGNTIYF
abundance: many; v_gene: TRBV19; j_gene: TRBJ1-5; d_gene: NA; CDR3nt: TGTGCCAGTAGTATGGATGAGTATAGCAATCAGCCCCAGCATTTT; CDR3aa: CASSMDEYSNQPQHF
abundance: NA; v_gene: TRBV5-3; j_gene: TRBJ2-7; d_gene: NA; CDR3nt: TGTGCCAGCAGCTTGACACTAGCCAGGGGACGGGAGCAGTACTTC; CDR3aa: CASSLTLARGREQYF
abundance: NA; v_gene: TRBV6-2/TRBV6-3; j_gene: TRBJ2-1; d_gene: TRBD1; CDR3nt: TGTGCCAGCAGTTACTCGACCGTGGCTCAGGACAGGGGCTACAATGAGCAGTTCTTC; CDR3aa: CASSYSTVAQDRGYNEQFF
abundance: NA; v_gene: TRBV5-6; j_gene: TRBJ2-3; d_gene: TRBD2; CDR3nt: TGTGCCAGCAGCTTGGCCGGTCTGCTAGCGGGCCTTTATTTT; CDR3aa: CASSLAGLLAGLYF
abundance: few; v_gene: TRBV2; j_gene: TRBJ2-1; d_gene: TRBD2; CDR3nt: TGTGCCAGCAGGCGGGAGCGGGGGGGCTACAATGAGCAGTTCTTC; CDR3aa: CASRRERGGYNEQFF
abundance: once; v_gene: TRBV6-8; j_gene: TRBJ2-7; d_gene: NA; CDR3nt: TGTGCCAGCAGTTACGGGGGTCCCAACGAGCAGTACTTC; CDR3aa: CASSYGGPNEQYF
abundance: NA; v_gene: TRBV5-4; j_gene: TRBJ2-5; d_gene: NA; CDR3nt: TGTGCCAGCAGCGGCAGACCGCAAGAGACCCAGTACTTC; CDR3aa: CASSGRPQETQYF
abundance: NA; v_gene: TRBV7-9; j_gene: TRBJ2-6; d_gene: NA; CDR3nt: TGTGCCACCTTGGGTCCCGGGAAGTCTGGGGCCAACGTCCTGACTTTC; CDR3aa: CATLGPGKSGANVLTF